This TCR beta chain emerged from a study of molecular identifiers for immune sequencing clone quantification listed by TCRdb under 2018. Regarding the complete study: For a replicate experiment, the RNA from either about 20,000 or 100,000 naive CD8 T cells was divided into five aliquots, and four of those aliquots went on to sequencing. The study was a methods study using CD8 T cells to benchmark molecular-identifier clustering-based TCR repertoire sequencing (MIDCIRS) and TCR RNA copy counting. Summary of the overall study and its limitations: The naive libraries included spiked-in Jurkat TCR RNA (roughly 11 copies' worth), and this RNA is not part of the donor repertoire. Modeling gave around 3.3 recovered TCR RNA copies per cell versus 8 to 10 by digital PCR, implying about 30% capture efficiency. When barcode sub-clustering was left out, chimeric consensus sequences inflated TCR diversity, with chimeras reaching as high as 47%. In CMV-specific effector cells, clones with more than 20 RNA copies accounted for over 97% of molecules, whereas in naive cells such clones accounted for under 1%. Highly expanded clone sizes could be underestimated if identical TCR molecules share a barcode. Spiked-in Jurkat TCR RNA equivalent to a single cell was reported to be detectable even among 980,000 or so naive CD8 T cells.

Library preparation used PCR. Data came from an Illumina HiSeq 4000. Bulk TCR libraries were generated as previously described, with the TCR primers listed in Table S5 used. The Qiagen AllPrep DNA/RNA kit was used to purify total RNA. Before any analysis, reads coming from multiple sequencing runs of the same library were combined into one pool. In the authors' own workflow: Only reads with exact TCR constant sequence were kept, trimmed to 150 nt, and grouped by their 12-nt molecular barcodes. Reads in each barcode group were sub-clustered using a 15% Levenshtein threshold, and a quality-weighted consensus sequence was built for each RNA molecule. Non-functional sequences were excluded, and lower-count sequences lying one edit away from another sequence were also excluded. On the basis of fitting two negative binomial distributions, barcode sub-clusters with fewer than 20% of the maximum read count were discarded. The public reads were reprocessed in TCRdb via fastp at Q25 and MiXCR, keeping in-frame beta chains. Rows are unified per CDR3 protein, each entry keeping the most common DNA and genes. The V and J calls shown here were made by TCRdb, not taken from the authors' results. The sample includes over 600,000 distinct CDR3 sequences, with roughly 21% observed a single time. The ten largest clonotypes hold roughly 0.83% of the sample.

Libraries of naive CD8 T cells were built from anywhere between about 17,000 and 1,000,000 sorted cells, with 10%, 30% or 50% of the purified RNA used. Naive CD8 T cells were FACS-sorted as CD8+CD4-CCR7+CD45RA+ on a BD FACSAria II into RLT Plus buffer. To test detection sensitivity, Jurkat RNA equal to ten TCR copies was added to samples of about 20,000-1,000,000 naive CD8 T cells. Enrichment of CD8 T cells was performed with RosetteSep CD8+ T Cell Enrichment Cocktail and Ficoll-Paque, after which ACK red cell lysis was carried out. At the junction V is shortened by 4 bases and J by 3 bases; bases outside the gene matches: 9. Measured from the cysteine to the phenylalanine, the CDR3 is 16 residues long. The only DNA kept is the CDR3, 48 bases in frame from the first base. The germline V gene provides CDR1 MDHEN and CDR2 SYDVKM. The table lists this clonotype with many counts. What this receptor recognizes is not known. No qualities accompany the bases; no much larger clone lies one base away.

The origin of this receptor is a human donor in good health. Some libraries in this study had Jurkat cell RNA spiked in. The sample taken for sequencing was naive CD8+ T cells from blood, with Jurkat cell RNA spiked in. The cell subset or site label corresponds to: FACS-sorted CD8+CD4-CCR7+CD45RA+ naive T cells. The rearrangement joined TRBV28 to TRBJ2-3; TRBD1 matches 8 bases in the middle. The nucleotide sequence reads as follows: TGTGCCAGCAGTTCTGCCCTGGACAGGGTGACAGATACGCAGTATTTT. Its protein product is CASSSALDRVTDTQYF.